This TCR beta chain comes out of a study of cytomegalovirus exposure and HLA in healthy donors. Primers included in the PCR were 60 Vbeta and 13 Jbeta primers. Libraries were prepared by immunoSEQ multiplex PCR; TCRdb keeps only in-frame clonotypes and omits some of them. The table includes roughly 160,000 clones, roughly 80% detected once. V dropped 4 bases and J dropped 5; count of bases not matched to a gene: 6. The length of the CDR3 is 15 residues. In germline, CDR1 is SGHRS, CDR2 YFSETQ. Study-level findings and limits: TCR beta V- and J-gene trimming was later associated with a missense DCLRE1C variant. With high specificity and sensitivity, the classifier reportedly diagnosed cytomegalovirus status.

A note on this clone: Its antigen is as yet unknown.

This sequence was found in a man in his forties in good health and CMV-seronegative. The chain joins TRBV5-1 to TRBJ1-4; 9 bases are a match to TRBD1. Specimen: PBMCs. The CDR3 DNA follows: TGCGCCAGCAGCGCTGGGACAGGGCAAAATGAAAAACTGTTTTTT. Translated, it gives CASSAGTGQNEKLFF.